The rows below give T cell receptor beta chains drawn from one sample of a study of CD8 T cells in Susac syndrome. TCRdb re-derived calls from the immunoSEQ multiplex PCR reads in MiXCR, one entry per CDR3 protein. This table holds under 55,000 distinct CDR3 sequences, 93% found once. Sequencing used CD8+ T cells from PBMCs. The receptors here all came from a human donor with multiple sclerosis. Each CDR3 is given with its conserved first and last residue.

J gene	V gene	CDR3 protein
TRBJ1-1	TRBV29-1	CSLGRPTEAFF
TRBJ1-2	TRBV3-1	CASSQETPHRDPPNYGYTF
TRBJ1-2	TRBV6-5	CASSYALRGVDGYTF
TRBJ2-7	TRBV7-9	CASSLGVETYEQYF
TRBJ1-2	TRBV27	CASSLLDRGGYTF
TRBJ2-6	TRBV29-1	CSALTGADGANVLTF
TRBJ2-2	TRBV11-2	CASTGGGTGELFF
TRBJ2-1	TRBV2	CASEAGTYSYNEQFF
TRBJ1-1	TRBV11-2	CASSLGGPLGATFF
TRBJ2-1	TRBV12-5	CAGQSGGYYNEQFF
TRBJ2-3	TRBV6-4	CASSDSAGNTDTQYF
TRBJ2-7	TRBV9	CASSAGGSSYEQYF
TRBJ1-2	TRBV9	CASSSRQGTYGYTF